This is a list of T cell receptor beta chains from one sample in a study of identical twins. TCRdb ran MiXCR on the 5' RACE reads and lists one entry per CDR3 protein. The sample lists roughly 490,000 distinct CDR3 sequences, approximately 14% occurring once. The same data also contributed to another study, on yellow fever vaccine responses in identical twins.

Material for sequencing was CD4+ T cells sorted from blood. These receptors were taken from a woman aged 18-29 years in good health. Each CDR3 is given with its conserved first and last residue. The order of the fields is CDR3 DNA, CDR3 protein, clone size, J gene, V gene, D gene. A D gene is named only where the DNA matches it firmly. Some rows mark clone size as missing; the rest say once, few, many or name a class of expanded clone.

CDR3nt: TGCAGTGCTAGAGATGCTGGCGGGAGTAAAGATACGCAGTATTTT
CDR3aa: CSARDAGGSKDTQYF
abundance: -
j_gene: TRBJ2-3
v_gene: TRBV20-1
d_gene: TRBD2

CDR3nt: TGCAGTGCTAGAGATAGGACTAGCGGGATTATCCACAATGAGCAGTTCTTC
CDR3aa: CSARDRTSGIIHNEQFF
abundance: -
j_gene: TRBJ2-1
v_gene: TRBV20-1
d_gene: TRBD2

CDR3nt: TGTGCCAGCAGCTCGGGACAGGGTCGGATCTCTGAAGCTTTCTTT
CDR3aa: CASSSGQGRISEAFF
abundance: -
j_gene: TRBJ1-1
v_gene: TRBV7-8
d_gene: TRBD1

CDR3nt: TGTGCCAGCAGCCAATCTAGGGGACTAGCGGGAGTTTTCCATGAGCAGTTCTTC
CDR3aa: CASSQSRGLAGVFHEQFF
abundance: few
j_gene: TRBJ2-1
v_gene: TRBV3-1
d_gene: TRBD2

CDR3nt: TGTGCCAGCAGCCACCGCCTCAAAGTATACGAGCAGTACTTC
CDR3aa: CASSHRLKVYEQYF
abundance: few
j_gene: TRBJ2-7
v_gene: TRBV7-2
d_gene: -

CDR3nt: TGTGCCTGGAGTTCTGGGACAGGGTACACCGGGGAGCTGTTTTTT
CDR3aa: CAWSSGTGYTGELFF
abundance: -
j_gene: TRBJ2-2
v_gene: TRBV30
d_gene: TRBD1

CDR3nt: TGCAGTGCTAGAGATTACAGCCAAGAGACCCAGTACTTC
CDR3aa: CSARDYSQETQYF
abundance: -
j_gene: TRBJ2-5
v_gene: TRBV20-1
d_gene: -

CDR3nt: TGTGCCAGCAGCCCCGGTCCCGGGACAGGGACTGAGCAGTTCTTC
CDR3aa: CASSPGPGTGTEQFF
abundance: -
j_gene: TRBJ2-1
v_gene: TRBV3-1
d_gene: TRBD1

CDR3nt: TGCAGCGTTGAAGGGGACGGGCCTAGCACAGATACGCAGTATTTT
CDR3aa: CSVEGDGPSTDTQYF
abundance: -
j_gene: TRBJ2-3
v_gene: TRBV29-1
d_gene: -

CDR3nt: TGCAGCGTAGCCTGGGGGAGCACCTACGAGCAGTACTTC
CDR3aa: CSVAWGSTYEQYF
abundance: few
j_gene: TRBJ2-7
v_gene: TRBV29-1
d_gene: -

CDR3nt: TGTGCCAGCTCACGTTGGACTAGCGGTCAAGAGACCCAGTACTTC
CDR3aa: CASSRWTSGQETQYF
abundance: few
j_gene: TRBJ2-5
v_gene: TRBV18
d_gene: TRBD2

CDR3nt: TGCGCCAGCAGCATGTTTTCCTCCGGGACAGGGTCCAATGAGCAGTTCTTC
CDR3aa: CASSMFSSGTGSNEQFF
abundance: many
j_gene: TRBJ2-1
v_gene: TRBV4-1
d_gene: TRBD1

CDR3nt: TGCAGTGCTGGGACTAGCGGGAGTATAAGGTCCTACAATGAGCAGTTCTTC
CDR3aa: CSAGTSGSIRSYNEQFF
abundance: many
j_gene: TRBJ2-1
v_gene: TRBV20-1
d_gene: TRBD2

CDR3nt: TGCGCCAGCAGCTTGTTAATTGGTCAGCCCCAGCATTTT
CDR3aa: CASSLLIGQPQHF
abundance: -
j_gene: TRBJ1-5
v_gene: TRBV5-1
d_gene: -

CDR3nt: TGTGCCAGCTCACCGCGAATCGAGACAGGGTCGGCGGATAACTATGGCTACACCTTC
CDR3aa: CASSPRIETGSADNYGYTF
abundance: few
j_gene: TRBJ1-2
v_gene: TRBV18
d_gene: TRBD1

CDR3nt: TGCAGCGTACAAGCGGGAGTGAGCACAGATACGCAGTATTTT
CDR3aa: CSVQAGVSTDTQYF
abundance: many
j_gene: TRBJ2-3
v_gene: TRBV29-1
d_gene: TRBD2

CDR3nt: TGTGCCAGCAGACCCGCGCGGGACACAGATACGCAGTATTTT
CDR3aa: CASRPARDTDTQYF
abundance: few
j_gene: TRBJ2-3
v_gene: TRBV12-3/TRBV12-4
d_gene: -

CDR3nt: TGTGCCAGCAGGCGAAGACTAGCGGGAGGCACAGATACGCAGTATTTT
CDR3aa: CASRRRLAGGTDTQYF
abundance: -
j_gene: TRBJ2-3
v_gene: TRBV11-2
d_gene: TRBD2

CDR3nt: TGTGCCAGCAGTTTACGGGGCGGGGGTGTTGATACGCAGTATTTT
CDR3aa: CASSLRGGGVDTQYF
abundance: many
j_gene: TRBJ2-3
v_gene: TRBV12-3/TRBV12-4
d_gene: TRBD2

CDR3nt: TGTGCCAGCAGTTTAGGTGGTGCCGGGGGAAGTCAGCCCCAGCATTTT
CDR3aa: CASSLGGAGGSQPQHF
abundance: few
j_gene: TRBJ1-5
v_gene: TRBV28
d_gene: -

CDR3nt: TGTGCCAGTAGTAGAAGACTAGCGGGAGAGGGAGATACGCAGTATTTT
CDR3aa: CASSRRLAGEGDTQYF
abundance: -
j_gene: TRBJ2-3
v_gene: TRBV19
d_gene: TRBD2

CDR3nt: TGTGCCAGCAGTGGACTAGCGGGAGTGAACACCGGGGAGCTGTTTTTT
CDR3aa: CASSGLAGVNTGELFF
abundance: few
j_gene: TRBJ2-2
v_gene: TRBV6-2/TRBV6-3
d_gene: TRBD2

CDR3nt: TGTGCCAGCAGTTCCACCCGACAGGGGGTGGGCAATGAGCAGTTCTTC
CDR3aa: CASSSTRQGVGNEQFF
abundance: -
j_gene: TRBJ2-1
v_gene: TRBV6-2/TRBV6-3
d_gene: TRBD1

CDR3nt: TGTGCCAGCAGTTTTTTGGGGATCACCGGGGAGCTGTTTTTT
CDR3aa: CASSFLGITGELFF
abundance: -
j_gene: TRBJ2-2
v_gene: TRBV27
d_gene: -

CDR3nt: TGCAGCGTTGAACCTCTGACAGGGGAACAAGAGACCCAGTACTTC
CDR3aa: CSVEPLTGEQETQYF
abundance: many
j_gene: TRBJ2-5
v_gene: TRBV29-1
d_gene: TRBD1

CDR3nt: TGTGCCAGCAGCGTAGGGCTGGTGGGGGCGCAAGAGACCCAGTACTTC
CDR3aa: CASSVGLVGAQETQYF
abundance: -
j_gene: TRBJ2-5
v_gene: TRBV9
d_gene: -

CDR3nt: TGTGCCAGCAGTGGGACTGCAACACCCTACGAGCAGTACTTC
CDR3aa: CASSGTATPYEQYF
abundance: few
j_gene: TRBJ2-7
v_gene: TRBV27
d_gene: -

CDR3nt: TGCGCCAGCAGCTGGACAGGGAACACCGGGGAGCTGTTTTTT
CDR3aa: CASSWTGNTGELFF
abundance: few
j_gene: TRBJ2-2
v_gene: TRBV5-1
d_gene: TRBD1

CDR3nt: TGTGCCTGCTGCCAAGAGTGGGAGGGCCGCGACGAGCAGTACTTC
CDR3aa: CACCQEWEGRDEQYF
abundance: -
j_gene: TRBJ2-7
v_gene: TRBV3-1
d_gene: TRBD2

CDR3nt: TGTGCCAGTAGTATCCTGACGGACAATGAGCAGTTCTTC
CDR3aa: CASSILTDNEQFF
abundance: few
j_gene: TRBJ2-1
v_gene: TRBV19
d_gene: -

CDR3nt: TGTGCCAGCGGGGACCGCTACGAGCAGTACTTC
CDR3aa: CASGDRYEQYF
abundance: few
j_gene: TRBJ2-7
v_gene: TRBV25-1
d_gene: -

CDR3nt: TGCAGTGCTGGTGGGACTAGGGGGGCCAATGAGCAGTTCTTC
CDR3aa: CSAGGTRGANEQFF
abundance: few
j_gene: TRBJ2-1
v_gene: TRBV20-1
d_gene: TRBD2

CDR3nt: TGTGCCAGCAGTTATTCGGGGGGGTTAAGGGCCAAAAACATTCAGTACTTC
CDR3aa: CASSYSGGLRAKNIQYF
abundance: few
j_gene: TRBJ2-4
v_gene: TRBV6-9
d_gene: TRBD2

CDR3nt: TGTGCCACCTCGCCTAGCGGGAGTCGAGATACGCAGTATTTT
CDR3aa: CATSPSGSRDTQYF
abundance: few
j_gene: TRBJ2-3
v_gene: TRBV10-3
d_gene: TRBD2

CDR3nt: TGCAGTGCTAGAGGCATGACCCCCCTCTTGAGGGCCGGGGAGCAGTACTTC
CDR3aa: CSARGMTPLLRAGEQYF
abundance: -
j_gene: TRBJ2-7
v_gene: TRBV20-1
d_gene: -